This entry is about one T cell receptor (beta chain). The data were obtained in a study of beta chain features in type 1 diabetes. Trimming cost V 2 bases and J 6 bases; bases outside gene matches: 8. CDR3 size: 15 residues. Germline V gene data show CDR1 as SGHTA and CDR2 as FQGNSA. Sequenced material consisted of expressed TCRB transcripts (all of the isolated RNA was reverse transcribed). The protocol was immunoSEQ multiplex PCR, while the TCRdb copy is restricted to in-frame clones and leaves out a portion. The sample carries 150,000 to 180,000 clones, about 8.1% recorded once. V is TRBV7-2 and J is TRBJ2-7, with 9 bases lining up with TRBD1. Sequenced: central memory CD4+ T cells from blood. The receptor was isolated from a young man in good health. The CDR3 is CASSLNAGQGAEQYF. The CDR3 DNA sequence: TGTGCCAGCAGCTTAAATGCGGGACAGGGTGCCGAGCAGTACTTC.